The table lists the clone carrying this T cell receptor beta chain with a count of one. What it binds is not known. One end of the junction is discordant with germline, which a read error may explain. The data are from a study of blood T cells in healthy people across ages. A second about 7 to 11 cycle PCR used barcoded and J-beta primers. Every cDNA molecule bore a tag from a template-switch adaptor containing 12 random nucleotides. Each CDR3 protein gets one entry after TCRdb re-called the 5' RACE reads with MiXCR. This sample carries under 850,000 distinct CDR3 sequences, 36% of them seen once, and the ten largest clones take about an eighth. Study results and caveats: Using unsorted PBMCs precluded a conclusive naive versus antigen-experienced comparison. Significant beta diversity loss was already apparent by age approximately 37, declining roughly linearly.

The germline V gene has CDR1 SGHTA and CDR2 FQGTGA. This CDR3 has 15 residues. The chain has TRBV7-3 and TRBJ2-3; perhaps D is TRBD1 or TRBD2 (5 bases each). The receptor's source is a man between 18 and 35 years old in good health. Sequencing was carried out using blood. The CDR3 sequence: CASSPGDRRTETQYF. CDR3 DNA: TGTGCCAGCAGCCCCGGGGACCGCCGCACAGAGACGCAGTATTTT.